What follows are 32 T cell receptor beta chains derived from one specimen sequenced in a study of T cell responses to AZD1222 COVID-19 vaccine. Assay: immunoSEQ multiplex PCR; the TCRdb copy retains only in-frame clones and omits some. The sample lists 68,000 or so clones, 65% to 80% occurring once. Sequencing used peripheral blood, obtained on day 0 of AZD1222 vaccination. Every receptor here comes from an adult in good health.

DNA for the CDR3: TGTGCCAGCAGCCAAGTCGGACAGACTGACTATGGCTACACCTTC. This codes for CASSQVGQTDYGYTF. This chain joins TRBV3-1 (or the pseudogene TRBV3-2) and TRBJ1-2; D may be TRBD1 (6 bases). V lost 1 base and J 3 bases, leaving 12 bases between the germline ends. The CDR3 is made up of 15 amino acids. Per germline, CDR1 LGHDT and CDR2 YNNKEL (reference sequence).

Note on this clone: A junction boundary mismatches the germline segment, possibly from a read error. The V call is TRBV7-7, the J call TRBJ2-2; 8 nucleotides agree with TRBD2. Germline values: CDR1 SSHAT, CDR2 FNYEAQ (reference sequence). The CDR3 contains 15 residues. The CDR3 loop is CASSFGGGRTGELFF. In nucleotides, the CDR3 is TGTGCTAGCAGCTTCGGCGGGGGGCGCACCGGGGAGCTGTTTTTT.

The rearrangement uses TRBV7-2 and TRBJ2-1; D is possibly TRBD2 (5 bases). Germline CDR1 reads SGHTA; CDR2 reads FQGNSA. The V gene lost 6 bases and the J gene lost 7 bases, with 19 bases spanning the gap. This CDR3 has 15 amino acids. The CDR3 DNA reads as TGTGCCAGCAGTTTTGAGGGCACAGCGCGGAATGAGCAGTTCTTC. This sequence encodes CASSFEGTARNEQFF. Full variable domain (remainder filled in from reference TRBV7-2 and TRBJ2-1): GAGVSQSPSNKVTEKGKDVELRCDPISGHTALYWYRQSLGQGLEFLIYFQGNSAPDKSGLPSDRFSAERTGGSVSTLTIQRTQQEDSAVYLCASSFEGTARNEQFFGPGTRLTVL.

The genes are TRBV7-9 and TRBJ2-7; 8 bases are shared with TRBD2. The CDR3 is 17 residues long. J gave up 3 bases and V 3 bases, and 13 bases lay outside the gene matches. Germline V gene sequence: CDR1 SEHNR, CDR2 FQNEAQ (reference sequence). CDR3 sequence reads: CASSFWGGGRGNYEQYF. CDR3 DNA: TGTGCCAGCAGCTTTTGGGGCGGGGGGAGGGGCAACTACGAGCAGTACTTC.

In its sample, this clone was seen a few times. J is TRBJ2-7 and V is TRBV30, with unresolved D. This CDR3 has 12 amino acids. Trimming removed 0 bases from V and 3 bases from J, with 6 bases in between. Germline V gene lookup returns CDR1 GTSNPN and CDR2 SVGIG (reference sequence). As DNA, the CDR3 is TGTGCCTGGAGTGTATCGTACTACGAGCAGTACTTC. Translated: CAWSVSYYEQYF.

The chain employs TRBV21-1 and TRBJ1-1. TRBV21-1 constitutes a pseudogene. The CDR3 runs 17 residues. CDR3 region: CASSKALGEGGGTEAFF. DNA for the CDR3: TGTGCCAGCAGCAAAGCGCTTGGGGAGGGAGGGGGCACTGAAGCTTTCTTT.

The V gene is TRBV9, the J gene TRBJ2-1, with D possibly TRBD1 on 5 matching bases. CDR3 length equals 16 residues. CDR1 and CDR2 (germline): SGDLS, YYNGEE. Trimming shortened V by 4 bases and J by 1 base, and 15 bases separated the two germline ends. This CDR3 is CASSPPQGRSYNEQFF. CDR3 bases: TGTGCCAGCAGCCCCCCCCAGGGAAGGTCCTACAATGAGCAGTTCTTC.

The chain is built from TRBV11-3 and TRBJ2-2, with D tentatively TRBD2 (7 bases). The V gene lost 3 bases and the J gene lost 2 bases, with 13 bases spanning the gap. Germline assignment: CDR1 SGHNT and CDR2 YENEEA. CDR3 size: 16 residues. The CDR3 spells CASSLVAGANTGELFF. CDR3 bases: TGTGCCAGCAGCTTGGTCGCGGGGGCTAACACCGGGGAGCTGTTTTTT.

This CDR3 is CASSRGTGRSTQYF. The CDR3 nucleotides are TGTGCCAGCAGCCGCGGGACAGGGAGGTCGACCCAGTACTTC. The chain combines TRBV3-1 (or the pseudogene TRBV3-2) with TRBJ2-5; 9 bases fit TRBD1. The CDR3 spans 14 residues. Germline values: CDR1 LGHDT, CDR2 YNNKEL (reference sequence). After removal of 4 bases from V and 7 bases from J, the junction contained 7 bases not matched to a gene.

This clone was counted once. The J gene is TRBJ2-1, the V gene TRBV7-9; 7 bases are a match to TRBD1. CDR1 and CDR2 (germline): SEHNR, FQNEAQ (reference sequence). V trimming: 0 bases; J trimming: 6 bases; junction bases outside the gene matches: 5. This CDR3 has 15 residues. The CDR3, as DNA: TGTGCCAGCAGCTTAGCCGGACAGGAAACCAATGAGCAGTTCTTC. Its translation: CASSLAGQETNEQFF.

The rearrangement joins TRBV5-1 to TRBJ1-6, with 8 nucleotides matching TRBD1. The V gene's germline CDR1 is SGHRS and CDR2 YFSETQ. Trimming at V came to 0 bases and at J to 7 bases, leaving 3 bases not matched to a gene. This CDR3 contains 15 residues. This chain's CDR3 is CASSLGSGGNSPLHF. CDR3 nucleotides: TGCGCCAGCAGCTTGGGTTCAGGGGGCAATTCACCCCTCCACTTT. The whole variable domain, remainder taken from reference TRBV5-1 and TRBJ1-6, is KAGVTQTPRYLIKTRGQQVTLSCSPISGHRSVSWYQQTPGQGLQFLFEYFSETQRNKGNFPGRFSGRQFSNSRSEMNVSTLELGDSALYLCASSLGSGGNSPLHFGNGTRLTVT.

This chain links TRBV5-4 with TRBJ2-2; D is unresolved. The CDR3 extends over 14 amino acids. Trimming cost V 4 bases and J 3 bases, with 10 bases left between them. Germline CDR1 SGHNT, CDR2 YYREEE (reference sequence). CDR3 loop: CASSDIGYTGELFF. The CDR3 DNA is TGTGCCAGCAGCGACATAGGTTACACCGGGGAGCTGTTTTTT.

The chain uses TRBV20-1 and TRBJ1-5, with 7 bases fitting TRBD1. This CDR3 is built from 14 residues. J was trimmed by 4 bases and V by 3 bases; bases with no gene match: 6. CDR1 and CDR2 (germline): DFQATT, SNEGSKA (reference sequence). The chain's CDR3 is CSASAGTVNQPQHF. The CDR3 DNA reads TGCAGTGCTAGTGCCGGGACAGTTAATCAGCCCCAGCATTTT.

The CDR3 bases are TGTGCCAGCAGTTACTCGACACGCGGCTCTGGAAACACCATATATTTT. Its translation is CASSYSTRGSGNTIYF. The rearrangement joins TRBV6-5 to TRBJ1-3; D is unresolved. V shed 0 bases and J shed 0 bases, with 9 bases lying between them. Germline CDR1 is MNHEY and CDR2 is SVGAGI. CDR3 length equals 16 residues.

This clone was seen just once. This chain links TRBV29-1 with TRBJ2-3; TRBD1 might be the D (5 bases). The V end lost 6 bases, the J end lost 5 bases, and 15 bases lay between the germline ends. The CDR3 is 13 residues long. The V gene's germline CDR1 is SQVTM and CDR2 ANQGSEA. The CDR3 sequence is CSVIGATGDTQYF. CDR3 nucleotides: TGCAGCGTCATAGGGGCAACTGGAGATACGCAGTATTTT.

The CDR3 is CASSESHGDQPQHF. The CDR3 region has the DNA TGCGCCAGCAGTGAGTCGCATGGGGATCAGCCCCAGCATTTT. The V gene is TRBV10-2, the J gene TRBJ1-5; D gene ambiguous. From germline, CDR1 is WSHSY and CDR2 SAAADI. Trimming pared 0 bases from V and 5 bases from J, leaving 8 bases between. CDR3 length: 14 residues.

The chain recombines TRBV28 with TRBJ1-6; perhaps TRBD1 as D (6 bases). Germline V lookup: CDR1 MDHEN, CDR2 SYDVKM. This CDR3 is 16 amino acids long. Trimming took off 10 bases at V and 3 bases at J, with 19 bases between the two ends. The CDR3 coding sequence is TGTGCCACCAAAACCGGACAGAATTACTATAATTCACCCCTCCACTTT. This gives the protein CATKTGQNYYNSPLHF.

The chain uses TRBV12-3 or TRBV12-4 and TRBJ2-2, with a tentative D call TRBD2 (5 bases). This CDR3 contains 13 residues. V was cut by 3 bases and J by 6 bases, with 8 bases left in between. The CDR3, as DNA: TGTGCCAGCAGTTTGAGGGTAGCCGGGGAGCTGTTTTTT. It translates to CASSLRVAGELFF.

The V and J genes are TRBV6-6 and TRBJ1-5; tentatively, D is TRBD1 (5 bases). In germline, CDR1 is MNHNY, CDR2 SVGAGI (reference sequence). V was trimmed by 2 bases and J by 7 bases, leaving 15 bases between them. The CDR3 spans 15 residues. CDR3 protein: CASSYLSRAGQPQHF. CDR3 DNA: TGTGCCAGCAGTTACCTCAGCAGGGCTGGACAGCCCCAGCATTTT.

CDR3 DNA: TGTGCCAGCAGGTACAGGGCATCTAACTATGGCTACACCTTC. Protein sequence: CASRYRASNYGYTF. The chain has TRBV2 and TRBJ1-2; D might be TRBD1 (6 bases). The CDR3 covers 14 residues. The germline V and J ends were trimmed by 6 bases and 0 bases, with 11 bases remaining between them. In germline, CDR1 is SNHLY, CDR2 FYNNEI. The variable domain in full, with the rest retrieved from reference TRBV2 and TRBJ1-2, is EPEVTQTPSHQVTQMGQEVILRCVPISNHLYFYWYRQILGQKVEFLVSFYNNEISEKSEIFDDQFSVERPDGSNFTLKIRSTKLEDSAMYFCASRYRASNYGYTFGSGTRLTVV.

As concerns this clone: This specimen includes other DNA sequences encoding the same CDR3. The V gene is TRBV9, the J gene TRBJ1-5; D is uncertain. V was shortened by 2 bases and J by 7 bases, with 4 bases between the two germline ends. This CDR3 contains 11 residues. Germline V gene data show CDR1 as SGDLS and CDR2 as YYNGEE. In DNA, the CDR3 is TGTGCCAGCAGCGTCGGACAGCCCCAGCATTTT. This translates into CASSVGQPQHF.

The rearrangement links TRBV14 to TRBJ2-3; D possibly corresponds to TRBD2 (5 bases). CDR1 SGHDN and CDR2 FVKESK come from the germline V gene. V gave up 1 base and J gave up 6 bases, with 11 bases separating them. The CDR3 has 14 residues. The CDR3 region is CASSQGRPMDTQYF. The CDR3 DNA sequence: TGTGCCAGCAGCCAAGGGAGGCCCATGGATACGCAGTATTTT.

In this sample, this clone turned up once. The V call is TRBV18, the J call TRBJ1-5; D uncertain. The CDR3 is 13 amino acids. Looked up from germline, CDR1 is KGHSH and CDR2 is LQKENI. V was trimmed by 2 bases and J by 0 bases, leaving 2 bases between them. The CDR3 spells CASSPDSNQPQHF. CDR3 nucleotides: TGTGCCAGCTCACCAGATAGCAATCAGCCCCAGCATTTT.

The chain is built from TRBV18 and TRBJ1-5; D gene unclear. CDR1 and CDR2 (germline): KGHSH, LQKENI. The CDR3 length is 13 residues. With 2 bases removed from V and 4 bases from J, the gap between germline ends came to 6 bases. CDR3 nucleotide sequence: TGTGCCAGCTCACCAAATGAAAATCAGCCCCAGCATTTT. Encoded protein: CASSPNENQPQHF.

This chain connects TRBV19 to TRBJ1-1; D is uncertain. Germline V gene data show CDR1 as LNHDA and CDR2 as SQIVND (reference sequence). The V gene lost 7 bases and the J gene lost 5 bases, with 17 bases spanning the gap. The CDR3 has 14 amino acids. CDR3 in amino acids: CASIPKGSRTEAFF. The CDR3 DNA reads TGTGCCAGTATACCCAAGGGATCGAGAACTGAAGCTTTCTTT.

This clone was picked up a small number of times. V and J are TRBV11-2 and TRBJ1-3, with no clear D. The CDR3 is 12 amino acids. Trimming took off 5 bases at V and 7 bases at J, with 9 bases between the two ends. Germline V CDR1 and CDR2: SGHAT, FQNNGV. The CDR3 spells CASSDHWNTIYF. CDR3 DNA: TGTGCCAGCAGCGATCATTGGAACACCATATATTTT.

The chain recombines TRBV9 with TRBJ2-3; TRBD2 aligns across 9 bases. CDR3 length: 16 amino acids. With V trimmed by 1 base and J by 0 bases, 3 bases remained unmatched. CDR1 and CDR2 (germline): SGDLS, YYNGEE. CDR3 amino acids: CASSVWRGGSTDTQYF. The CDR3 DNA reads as TGTGCCAGCAGCGTATGGCGGGGGGGTAGCACAGATACGCAGTATTTT.

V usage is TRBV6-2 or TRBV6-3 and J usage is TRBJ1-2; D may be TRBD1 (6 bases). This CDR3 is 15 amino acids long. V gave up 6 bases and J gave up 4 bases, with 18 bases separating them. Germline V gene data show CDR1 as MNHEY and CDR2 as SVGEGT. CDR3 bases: TGTGCCAGCAGCCTTACCCAGAGGGACACCTATGGCTACACCTTC. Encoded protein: CASSLTQRDTYGYTF.

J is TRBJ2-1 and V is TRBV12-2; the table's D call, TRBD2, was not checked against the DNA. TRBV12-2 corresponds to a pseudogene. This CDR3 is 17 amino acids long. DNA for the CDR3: TGTGCAAGTCGCCAAGCGCCCAGGCGGGGGGCTTACAATGAGCAGTTCTTC. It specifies CASRQAPRRGAYNEQFF.

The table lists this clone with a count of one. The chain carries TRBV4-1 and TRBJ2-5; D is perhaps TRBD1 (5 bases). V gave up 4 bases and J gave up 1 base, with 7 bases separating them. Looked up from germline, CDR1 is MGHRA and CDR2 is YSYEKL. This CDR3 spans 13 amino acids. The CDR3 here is CASSRGAQETQYF. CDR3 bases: TGCGCCAGCAGCCGTGGGGCCCAAGAGACCCAGTACTTC.

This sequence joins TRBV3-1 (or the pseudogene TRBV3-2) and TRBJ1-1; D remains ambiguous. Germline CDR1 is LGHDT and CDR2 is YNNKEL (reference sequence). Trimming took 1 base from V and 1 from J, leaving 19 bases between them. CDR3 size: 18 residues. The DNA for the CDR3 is TGTGCCAGCAGCCAAGGTTGGCCAGGACCCACCCAGAACACTGAAGCTTTCTTT. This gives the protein CASSQGWPGPTQNTEAFF.

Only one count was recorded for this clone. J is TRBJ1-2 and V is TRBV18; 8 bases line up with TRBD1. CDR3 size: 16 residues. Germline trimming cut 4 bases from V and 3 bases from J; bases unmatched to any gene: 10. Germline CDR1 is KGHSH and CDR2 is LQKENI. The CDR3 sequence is CASSRTKEDRDYGYTF. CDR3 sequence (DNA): TGTGCCAGCTCACGGACAAAAGAGGACAGGGACTATGGCTACACCTTC.